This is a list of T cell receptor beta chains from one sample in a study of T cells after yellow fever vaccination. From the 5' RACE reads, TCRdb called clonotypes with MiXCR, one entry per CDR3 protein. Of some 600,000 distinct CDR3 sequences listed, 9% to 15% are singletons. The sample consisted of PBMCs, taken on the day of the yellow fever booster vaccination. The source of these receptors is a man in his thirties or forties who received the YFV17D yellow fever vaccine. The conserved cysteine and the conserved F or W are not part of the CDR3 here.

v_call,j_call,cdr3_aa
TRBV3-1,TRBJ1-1,ASSQTGVGGSTEAF
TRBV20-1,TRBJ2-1,SATKLSSYNEQF
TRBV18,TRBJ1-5,ASSRDRGRGGNQPQH
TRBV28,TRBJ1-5,ASSLDLRTQH
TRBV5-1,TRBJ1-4,ASSLDRGEKLF
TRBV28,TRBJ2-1,ASSYRTSGSHNEQF
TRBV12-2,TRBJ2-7,ASRLGTNLARQTYEQY
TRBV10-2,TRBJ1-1,ASSLAGGIEAF
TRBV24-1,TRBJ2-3,ATGLAGVSAGTDTQY
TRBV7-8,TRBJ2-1,ASSSPRRDWSYNEQF
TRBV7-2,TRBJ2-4,ASSLVGGRTDIQY
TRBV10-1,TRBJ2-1,ASSPAGVTYNEQF
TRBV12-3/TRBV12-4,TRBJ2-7,ASSMAYEQY
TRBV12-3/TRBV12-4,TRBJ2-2,ASSHESGELF
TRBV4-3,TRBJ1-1,ASSQKGGMNTEAF
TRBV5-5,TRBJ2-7,ASSTGTGFNEQY
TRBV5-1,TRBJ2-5,ASSSDGETQY
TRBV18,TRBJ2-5,ASSGQLQRETQY